A single sample gave rise to the 25 T cell receptor beta chains below, sequenced in a study of read filtering for tumor transcriptome and immune sequencing (dated by TCRdb to 2020 to 2021). The sample was run on an Illumina HiSeq 4000. Starting from 400 ng RNA, TCR libraries were constructed with the Immunoverse kit using molecular barcoded adaptors that cover the alpha/delta and beta/gamma chains. The public sequencing data were trimmed at Q25 with fastp and processed into clonotypes with MiXCR by TCRdb, which kept only in-frame beta chains. Each entry merges the rows of one CDR3 protein and shows their most common DNA and genes. This sample lists roughly 130,000 distinct CDR3 sequences; 13% were detected once. The ten largest clones represent approximately 9.9% of the sample. The source material was a population of CD138-negative cells sorted from bone marrow. Taken with the paper, the label for cell subset or site translates to: bone marrow mononuclear cells depleted of CD138+ plasma/myeloma cells by negative magnetic selection. The receptors originated from a donor aged 40 or over with multiple myeloma.

This clonotype was found many times. This chain joins TRBV3-1 and TRBJ2-1, with 9 bases identical to TRBD1. The CDR3 spans 20 residues. Losses at the gene ends were 2 bases for V and 4 bases for J; bases not matched to a gene: 18. CDR1 and CDR2 (germline): LGHDT, YNNKEL (reference sequence). The CDR3 region is CASSQRTGASPFLRYNEQFF. The CDR3 DNA reads as TGTGCCAGCAGCCAAAGGACAGGGGCCTCCCCTTTTTTAAGATACAATGAGCAGTTCTTC.

Ten or more counts support this clonotype. This chain connects TRBV20-1 to TRBJ2-7, with 7 bases aligning to TRBD1. The CDR3 extends over 14 amino acids. Germline assignment: CDR1 DFQATT and CDR2 SNEGSKA (reference sequence). V lost 3 bases to trimming and J lost 0 bases; unmatched junction nucleotides: 5. CDR3 DNA: TGCAGTGCTAGGAAAACAGGGGACTCCTACGAGCAGTACTTC. Encoded protein: CSARKTGDSYEQYF.

This clonotype was recorded many times. The chain employs TRBV3-1 and TRBJ2-3, with 7 bases that match TRBD2. Trimming took 0 bases from V and 6 from J; bases not matched to a gene: 9. CDR1 and CDR2 (germline): LGHDT, YNNKEL (reference sequence). The CDR3 consists of 16 residues. The CDR3 here is CASSQDFVSGPDTQYF. The CDR3 region has the DNA TGTGCCAGCAGCCAAGATTTCGTTAGCGGGCCGGATACGCAGTATTTT.

This clonotype appeared a few times. The genes are TRBV3-1 and TRBJ2-3; 11 bases agree with TRBD2. CDR1 and CDR2 (germline): LGHDT, YNNKEL (reference sequence). The CDR3 consists of 19 residues. Losses at the gene ends were 0 bases for V and 4 bases for J; bases not matched to a gene: 12. The CDR3 sequence is CASSQEGRISGGVADTQYF. The CDR3 coding sequence is TGTGCCAGCAGCCAAGAAGGTCGGATTAGCGGGGGGGTTGCAGATACGCAGTATTTT.

This clonotype came up many times. This chain joins TRBV7-9 and TRBJ2-3; unclear D gene. Trimming shortened V by 7 bases and J by 2 bases, and 7 bases separated the two germline ends. The CDR3 totals 12 residues. Germline loops: CDR1 SEHNR, CDR2 FQNEAQ (reference sequence). CDR3 sequence: CASNPNTDTQYF. The CDR3 DNA reads TGTGCCAGCAACCCTAACACAGATACGCAGTATTTT.

On this clonotype itself: This may be a read error, as it is one base from a much larger clone. This rearrangement joins TRBV5-1 to TRBJ1-1; no definite D call. V dropped 5 bases and J dropped 0 bases, with 20 bases sitting between them. The germline gives CDR1 SGHRS, CDR2 YFSETQ. The CDR3 sequence is 17 residues long. The chain's CDR3 is CASRHDDRLRMNTEAFF. DNA for the CDR3: TGCGCCAGCAGACACGATGACCGCCTACGGATGAACACTGAAGCTTTCTTT. Full variable domain (rest looked up from reference TRBV5-1 and TRBJ1-1): KAGVTQTPRYLIKTRGQQVTLSCSPISGHRSVSWYQQTPGQGLQFLFEYFSETQRNKGNFPGRFSGRQFSNSRSEMNVSTLELGDSALYLCASRHDDRLRMNTEAFFGQGTRLTVV.

This clonotype was observed many times. This chain uses TRBV5-1 with TRBJ2-1; 12 nucleotides match TRBD2. This CDR3 contains 17 residues. With 4 bases clipped from V and 1 base from J, the junction kept 6 bases outside the gene matches. From germline, CDR1 is SGHRS and CDR2 YFSETQ. CDR3 nucleotide sequence: TGCGCCAGCAGCAACCCTAGCGGGAGGGTGTCCTACAATGAGCAGTTCTTC. Residues: CASSNPSGRVSYNEQFF.

At least ten counts were recorded for this clonotype. J is TRBJ1-5 and V is TRBV20-1; 8 nucleotides agree with TRBD1. This CDR3 region has 17 residues. V was pared by 0 bases and J by 0 bases, with 7 bases of the junction left unmatched. In germline, CDR1 is DFQATT, CDR2 SNEGSKA (reference sequence). CDR3 residues: CSARDSRTGSSNQPQHF. CDR3 DNA: TGCAGTGCTAGAGATAGTAGGACAGGGAGTAGCAATCAGCCCCAGCATTTT.

At least ten counts were recorded for this clonotype. One end of the junction varies from germline; a read error may be responsible. The rearrangement links TRBV7-2 to TRBJ2-3, with 11 bases identical to TRBD2. In germline, CDR1 is SGHTA, CDR2 FQGNSA. The length of the CDR3 is 17 residues. The CDR3 region is CASSLAGGPGSTDTQYF. The CDR3 DNA sequence: TGTGCCAGCAGCCTAGCGGGGGGCCCGGGGAGCACAGATACGCAGTATTTT.

This clonotype was observed many times. The chain is built from TRBV20-1 and TRBJ2-1, with no clear D. This CDR3 is built from 16 residues. Between the trimmed V and J ends, which lost 4 bases and 9 bases, there was a span of 25 bases. Germline lookup yields CDR1 DFQATT and CDR2 SNEGSKA (reference sequence). The chain's CDR3 is CSANRRERSSLGEQFF. The CDR3 DNA sequence: TGCAGTGCTAACCGAAGAGAGAGGTCTTCCCTAGGTGAGCAGTTCTTC.

The chain has TRBV5-5 and TRBJ1-1; tentatively, D is TRBD1 (5 bases). The CDR3 is made up of 15 amino acids. V was trimmed by 4 bases and J by 3 bases, leaving 16 bases between them. Germline CDR1 and CDR2: SGHKS and YYEKEE (reference sequence). This CDR3 reads CASSVTEGRDTEAFF. The CDR3 bases are TGTGCCAGCAGCGTCACAGAGGGGCGGGACACTGAAGCTTTCTTT.

There are many counts of this clonotype. The rearrangement uses TRBV19 and TRBJ2-6; no firm D call. The V gene's germline CDR1 is LNHDA and CDR2 SQIVND (reference sequence). The CDR3 is 13 residues long. V was pared by 5 bases and J by 1 base, with 3 bases between. The CDR3 sequence is CASSESGANVLTF. CDR3 DNA sequence: TGTGCCAGTAGTGAGTCTGGGGCCAACGTCCTGACTTTC.

In its sample, this clonotype was seen many times. The V gene is TRBV29-1, the J gene TRBJ2-5; TRBD2 aligns across 8 bases. This CDR3 comprises 15 residues. CDR1 SQVTM and CDR2 ANQGSEA come from the germline V gene. The J segment lost 4 bases and the V segment lost 1 base, leaving 8 bases of the junction unmatched. CDR3 loop: CSVEVVKRGRETQYF. The CDR3 region has the DNA TGCAGCGTTGAAGTGGTAAAGCGGGGGAGAGAGACCCAGTACTTC.

This clonotype was seen ten or more times. The gene calls are TRBV20-1 and TRBJ2-7; D call uncertain. Per germline, CDR1 DFQATT and CDR2 SNEGSKA (reference sequence). V was cut by 6 bases and J by 6 bases, with 15 bases left in between. This CDR3 has 12 residues. In DNA form, the CDR3 reads TGCAGTGCAGAGCTACTCCTCGGCGAGCAGTACTTC. As protein: CSAELLLGEQYF.

This clonotype was detected only a few times. This may be a read error: a much more frequent sequence differs by one nucleotide. V and J are TRBV20-1 and TRBJ2-7; D is undetermined. The V gene lost 3 bases and the J gene lost 4 bases, with 7 bases spanning the gap. CDR1 and CDR2 (germline): DFQATT, SNEGSKA (reference sequence). The CDR3 length is 11 residues. As DNA, the CDR3 is TGCAGTGCTAGCGATCAGTACGAGCAGTACTTC. The encoded protein is CSASDQYEQYF.

On this clonotype: This sequence may be a read error, since a much larger clone differs from it by one base. This rearrangement joins TRBV12-3 or TRBV12-4 to TRBJ2-3; 7 bases are shared with TRBD2. The CDR3 extends over 14 amino acids. J gave up 2 bases and V 7 bases, and 6 bases lay outside the gene matches. The CDR3 region is CASNLRGTTDTQYF. CDR3 sequence (DNA): TGTGCCAGCAACTTGCGGGGGACCACAGATACGCAGTATTTT.

V usage is TRBV7-2 and J usage is TRBJ2-7; D gene unclear. Germline V gives CDR1 SGHTA, CDR2 FQGNSA. The V end was cut by 0 bases, the J end by 2 bases, with 11 bases between. There are 15 residues in the CDR3. CDR3 nucleotide sequence: TGTGCCAGCAGCTTAGCAGGCAGAGACACCTACGAGCAGTACTTC. It is translated as CASSLAGRDTYEQYF.

The table lists this clonotype with a few counts. The chain employs TRBV4-2 and TRBJ2-5, with 7 bases aligning to TRBD2. The J segment lost 2 bases and the V segment lost 4 bases, leaving 13 bases of the junction unmatched. This CDR3 region has 17 residues. Germline loops: CDR1 LGHNA, CDR2 YNFKEQ. CDR3 amino acids: CASSPSDRQAGQETQYF. The DNA of the CDR3 is TGTGCCAGCAGCCCGTCGGACCGACAAGCGGGGCAAGAGACCCAGTACTTC.

Many counts were recorded for this clonotype. J is TRBJ1-2 and V is TRBV12-3 or TRBV12-4; unclear D gene. This CDR3 is 14 amino acids long. V was trimmed by 1 base and J by 8 bases, leaving 14 bases between them. In nucleotides, the CDR3 is TGTGCCAGCAGTTTAGAGGCAGCCTCCCACGGCTACACCTTC. Translating gives CASSLEAASHGYTF.

Many counts were recorded for this clonotype. This chain connects TRBV28 to TRBJ2-3; no reliable D call. V was pared by 2 bases and J by 2 bases, with 8 bases between. This CDR3 is built from 14 residues. Germline V CDR1 and CDR2: MDHEN, SYDVKM. The CDR3 spells CASSLNPVTDTQYF. CDR3 coding DNA: TGTGCCAGCAGTTTAAACCCAGTCACAGATACGCAGTATTTT.

On this clonotype: A single base separates this from a much larger clone, so it may be a read error. The chain recombines TRBV6-5 with TRBJ1-1, with unresolved D. This CDR3 contains 14 residues. Per germline, CDR1 MNHEY and CDR2 SVGAGI. The CDR3 here is CASIPDLGNTEALF. The CDR3 nucleotides read TGTGCCAGCATCCCGGACCTAGGGAACACTGAAGCTCTCTTT.

In this sample, this clonotype turned up many times. This sequence joins TRBV29-1 and TRBJ2-1; tentative D call: TRBD1 (6 bases). The CDR3 sequence is 16 residues long. CDR1 and CDR2 (germline): SQVTM, ANQGSEA. Trimming left V 5 bases short and J 0 bases short, with 17 bases between. The CDR3 region has the DNA TGCAGCGTTCCCCCTGGGCAGGGGAGCTCCTACAATGAGCAGTTCTTC. The encoded protein is CSVPPGQGSSYNEQFF.

On this clonotype itself: Being one base from a much bigger clone, this may be a read error. This rearrangement joins TRBV28 to TRBJ2-3; the D is unclear. This CDR3 is 12 amino acids long. V was trimmed by 10 bases and J by 2 bases, leaving 10 bases between them. From germline, CDR1 is MDHEN and CDR2 SYDVKM. The CDR3 loop is CATTPYTDTQYF. The CDR3 coding sequence is TGTGCCACAACACCCTACACAGATACGCAGTATTTT.

Ten or more counts support this clonotype. The rearrangement uses TRBV29-1 and TRBJ2-1; D might be TRBD2 (6 bases). This CDR3 spans 15 amino acids. V dropped 0 bases and J dropped 7 bases, with 16 bases sitting between them. The V gene's germline CDR1 is SQVTM and CDR2 ANQGSEA. CDR3 in DNA: TGCAGCGTTGAAGATCTCGGGAGATTTAAAAATGAGCAGTTCTTC. Encoded protein: CSVEDLGRFKNEQFF.

There are many counts of this clonotype. The J gene is TRBJ1-4, the V gene TRBV5-1; D perhaps matches TRBD1 (5 bases). Trimming cost V 5 bases and J 0 bases, with 11 bases left between them. CDR1 is SGHRS and CDR2 is YFSETQ in the germline V gene. CDR3 length: 15 residues. CDR3 amino acids: CASSRDGATNEKLFF. CDR3 DNA: TGCGCCAGCAGTCGGGACGGTGCAACTAATGAAAAACTGTTTTTT.